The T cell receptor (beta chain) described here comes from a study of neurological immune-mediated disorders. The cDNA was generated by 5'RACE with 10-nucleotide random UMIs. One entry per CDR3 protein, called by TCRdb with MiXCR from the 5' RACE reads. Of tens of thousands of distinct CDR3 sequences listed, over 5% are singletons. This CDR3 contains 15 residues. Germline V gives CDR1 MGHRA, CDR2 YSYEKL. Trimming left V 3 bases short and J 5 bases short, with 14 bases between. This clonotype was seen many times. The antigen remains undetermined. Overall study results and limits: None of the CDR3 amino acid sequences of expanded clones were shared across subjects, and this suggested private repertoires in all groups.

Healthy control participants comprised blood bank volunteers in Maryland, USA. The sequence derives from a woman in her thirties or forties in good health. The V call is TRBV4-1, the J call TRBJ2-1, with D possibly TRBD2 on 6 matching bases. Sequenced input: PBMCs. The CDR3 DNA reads TGCGCCAGCAGCCAGTCACCGGGACTCGACAATGAGCAGTTCTTC. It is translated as CASSQSPGLDNEQFF.